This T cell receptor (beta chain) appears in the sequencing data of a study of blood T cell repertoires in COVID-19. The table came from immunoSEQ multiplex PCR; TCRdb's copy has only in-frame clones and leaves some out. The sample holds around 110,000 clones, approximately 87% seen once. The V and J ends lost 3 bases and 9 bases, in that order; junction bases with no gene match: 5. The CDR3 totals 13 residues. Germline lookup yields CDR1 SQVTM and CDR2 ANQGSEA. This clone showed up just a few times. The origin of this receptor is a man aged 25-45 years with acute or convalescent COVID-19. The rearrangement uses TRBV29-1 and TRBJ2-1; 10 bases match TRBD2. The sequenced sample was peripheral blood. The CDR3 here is CSVEEREGLEQFF. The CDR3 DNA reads TGCAGCGTTGAGGAGCGGGAGGGCCTTGAGCAGTTCTTC.